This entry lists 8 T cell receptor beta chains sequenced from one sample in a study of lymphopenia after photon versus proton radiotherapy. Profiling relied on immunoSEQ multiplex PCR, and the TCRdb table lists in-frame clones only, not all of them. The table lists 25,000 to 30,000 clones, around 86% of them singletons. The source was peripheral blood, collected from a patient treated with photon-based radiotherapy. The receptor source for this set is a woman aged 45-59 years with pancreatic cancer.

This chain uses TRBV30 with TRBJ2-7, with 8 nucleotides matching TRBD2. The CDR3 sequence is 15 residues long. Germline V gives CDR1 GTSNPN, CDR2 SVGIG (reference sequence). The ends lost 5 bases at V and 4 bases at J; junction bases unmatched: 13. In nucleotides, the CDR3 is TGTGCCTGGGGGTCGGAGGAGCGGGAGTTGTACGAGCAGTACTTC. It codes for CAWGSEERELYEQYF.

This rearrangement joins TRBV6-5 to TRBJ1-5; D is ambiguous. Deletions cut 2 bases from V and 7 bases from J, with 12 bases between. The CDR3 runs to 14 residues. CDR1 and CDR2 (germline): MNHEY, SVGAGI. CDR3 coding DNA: TGTGCCAGCAGTTACGACGGGTTCAACCAGCCCCAGCATTTT. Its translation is CASSYDGFNQPQHF.

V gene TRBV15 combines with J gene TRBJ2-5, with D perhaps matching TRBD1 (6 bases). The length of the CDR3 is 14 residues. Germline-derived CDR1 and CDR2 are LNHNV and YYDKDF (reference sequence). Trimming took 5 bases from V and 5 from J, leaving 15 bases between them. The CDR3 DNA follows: TGTGCCACCAGCCCCCGGGACATCGGGGAGACCCAGTACTTC. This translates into CATSPRDIGETQYF. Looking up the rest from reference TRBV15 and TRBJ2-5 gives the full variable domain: DAMVIQNPRYQVTQFGKPVTLSCSQTLNHNVMYWYQQKSSQAPKLLFHYYDKDFNNEADTPDNFQSRRPNTSFCFLDIRSPGLGDTAMYLCATSPRDIGETQYFGPGTRLLVL.

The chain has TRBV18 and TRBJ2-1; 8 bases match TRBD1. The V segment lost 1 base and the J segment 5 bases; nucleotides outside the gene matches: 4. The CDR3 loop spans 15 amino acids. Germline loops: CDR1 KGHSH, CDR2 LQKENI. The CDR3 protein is CASSPRTGSDNEQFF. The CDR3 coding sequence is TGTGCCAGCTCACCACGGACAGGGTCCGACAATGAGCAGTTCTTC.

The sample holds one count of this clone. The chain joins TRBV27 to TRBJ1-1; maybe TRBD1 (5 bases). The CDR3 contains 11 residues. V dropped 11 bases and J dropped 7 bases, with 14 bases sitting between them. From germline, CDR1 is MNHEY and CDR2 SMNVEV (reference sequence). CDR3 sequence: CAALGASEAFF. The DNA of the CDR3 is TGTGCCGCCCTTGGGGCAAGTGAAGCTTTCTTT.

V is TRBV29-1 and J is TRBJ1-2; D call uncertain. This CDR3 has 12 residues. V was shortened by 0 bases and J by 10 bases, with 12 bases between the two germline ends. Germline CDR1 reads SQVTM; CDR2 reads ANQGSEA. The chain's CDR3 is CSVEDSPNDYTF. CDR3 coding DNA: TGCAGCGTTGAAGATAGCCCGAATGACTACACCTTC. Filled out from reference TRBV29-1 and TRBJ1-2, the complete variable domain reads SAVISQKPSRDICQRGTSLTIQCQVDSQVTMMFWYRQQPGQSLTLIATANQGSEATYESGFVIDKFPISRPNLTFSTLTVSNMSPEDSSIYLCSVEDSPNDYTFGSGTRLTVV.

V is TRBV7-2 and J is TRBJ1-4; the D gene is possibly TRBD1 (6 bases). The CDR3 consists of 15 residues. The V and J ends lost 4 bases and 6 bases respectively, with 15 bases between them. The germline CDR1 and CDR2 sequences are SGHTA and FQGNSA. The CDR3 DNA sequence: TGTGCCAGCAGCTCTCCCCGACAGGAGGATGAAAAACTGTTTTTT. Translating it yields CASSSPRQEDEKLFF.

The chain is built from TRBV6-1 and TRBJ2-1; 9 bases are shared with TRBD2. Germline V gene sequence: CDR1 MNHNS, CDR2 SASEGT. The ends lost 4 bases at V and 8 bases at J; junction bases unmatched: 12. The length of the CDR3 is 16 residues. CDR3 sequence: CASSVKREALGDEQFF. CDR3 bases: TGTGCCAGCAGTGTTAAGCGGGAGGCCCTGGGCGATGAGCAGTTCTTC.